Below are 22 T cell receptor beta chains sequenced from a single sample in a study of molecular identifiers for immune sequencing clone quantification. MiXCR, run by TCRdb on the PCR reads, gives a single entry per CDR3 protein. The sample lists 250,000 to 400,000 distinct CDR3 sequences; about a fifth were seen once. Sequencing input: naive CD8+ T cells from blood, with Jurkat cell RNA spiked in. Subset described: FACS-sorted CD8+CD4-CCR7+CD45RA+ naive T cells. These receptors originate from a human donor in good health. Some libraries in this study had Jurkat cell RNA spiked in.

Many counts were recorded for this clonotype. The rearrangement joins TRBV6-1 to TRBJ2-2, with a weak D call TRBD2 (5 bases). CDR1 is MNHNS, CDR2 SASEGT, per germline. The V end lost 1 base, the J end lost 3 bases, and 12 bases lay between the germline ends. This CDR3 comprises 16 residues. The CDR3 is CASSEGSWRDTGELFF. CDR3 DNA sequence: TGTGCCAGCAGTGAAGGGTCCTGGCGGGACACCGGGGAGCTGTTTTTT.

This clonotype appeared many times. The rearrangement uses TRBV29-1 and TRBJ2-7, with TRBD1 matching over 7 bases. CDR3 length: 14 residues. The J segment lost 3 bases and the V segment lost 0 bases, leaving 5 bases of the junction unmatched. Germline V lookup: CDR1 SQVTM, CDR2 ANQGSEA. The CDR3 region is CSVEDRQGSYEQYF. CDR3 sequence (DNA): TGCAGCGTTGAAGATCGACAGGGAAGCTACGAGCAGTACTTC.

This clonotype occurred many times. The chain has TRBV20-1 and TRBJ2-3, with D tentatively TRBD1 or TRBD2 (6 bases each). CDR1 and CDR2 from the germline V gene are DFQATT and SNEGSKA (reference sequence). The V gene lost 1 base and the J gene lost 4 bases, with 15 bases spanning the gap. The CDR3 is 15 residues long. CDR3 residues: CSARAKGGAPDTQYF. In DNA, the CDR3 is TGCAGTGCTAGAGCTAAGGGGGGCGCACCAGATACGCAGTATTTT.

V is TRBV12-3 or TRBV12-4 and J is TRBJ2-1; D gene ambiguous. The CDR3 has 13 amino acids. Trimming removed 3 bases at V and 1 base at J, with 4 bases between. In DNA form, the CDR3 reads TGTGCCAGCAGTTTTTGGTCCTACAATGAGCAGTTCTTC. Protein sequence: CASSFWSYNEQFF.

V and J are TRBV4-3 and TRBJ1-3; D gene unclear. The CDR3 is 15 amino acids. Germline V gene lookup returns CDR1 LGHNA and CDR2 YSLEER. Trimming pared 3 bases from V and 2 bases from J, leaving 11 bases between. The CDR3 bases are TGCGCCAGCAGCCAGGGTACAAGGGCTGGAAACACCATATATTTT. This codes for CASSQGTRAGNTIYF.

A note on this clonotype: This may stem from a read error, because a much larger clone lies one nucleotide away. The gene calls are TRBV19 and TRBJ1-1, with D perhaps TRBD1 (6 bases). The CDR3 contains 14 residues. V was pared by 11 bases and J by 0 bases, with 16 bases between. Germline V CDR1 and CDR2: LNHDA, SQIVND (reference sequence). The CDR3 protein is CAGNPGVMNTEAFF. CDR3 coding DNA: TGTGCCGGTAACCCAGGGGTTATGAACACTGAAGCTTTCTTT.

A word on this clonotype: A single base separates this from a much larger clone, so it may be a read error. V and J are TRBV7-2 and TRBJ2-1; 9 positions agree with TRBD2. The CDR3 consists of 16 residues. Germline V gene lookup returns CDR1 SGHTA and CDR2 FQGNSA. CDR3 sequence: CASSLGGSGSYNEPFF. The CDR3 DNA reads TGTGCCAGCAGCTTAGGAGGTAGCGGGAGTTACAATGAGCCGTTCTTC.

This clonotype appeared a single time. This clone may be a read error of a much larger clone one base away. The CDR3 DNA follows: TGTGCCGGCAGTGCAAGCTCCTACAATGAGCAGTTCTTC. It translates to CAGSASSYNEQFF. V gene TRBV11-2 combines with J gene TRBJ2-1; D unresolved. CDR3 length equals 13 residues. The germline gives CDR1 SGHAT, CDR2 FQNNGV.

Notes on this clonotype: Germline and junction disagree at one end, which may indicate a read error. CDR3 in DNA: TGCAGTGCTGGAGAGCTGGGGGGGGGGGCTGAAGCTTTCTTT. Translated, it gives CSAGELGGGAEAFF. The chain joins TRBV20-1 to TRBJ1-1; TRBD1 is a possible D gene (5 bases). Germline lookup yields CDR1 DFQATT and CDR2 SNEGSKA (reference sequence). The CDR3 loop spans 14 amino acids.

On this clonotype: A single base separates this from a much larger clone, so it may be a read error. The rearrangement uses TRBV5-3 and TRBJ2-5; D unclear. TRBV5-3 is assigned to the ORF class and has an uncertain function. The CDR3 contains 15 residues. The CDR3 sequence: CASSLRTGIEETQYF. CDR3 DNA: TGTGCCAGCAGCTTGCGTACTGGCATAGAAGAGACCCAGTACTTC.

To note about this clonotype: Possible read error: a much larger clone is one base away. The CDR3 bases are TGCGCCAGCAGCCAAGATACCGGGACAGAGTTATACGAGCGGTACTTC. This translates into CASSQDTGTELYERYF. This chain links TRBV4-1 with TRBJ2-7, with TRBD1 identical over 7 bases. The germline V gene encodes CDR1 MGHRA and CDR2 YSYEKL. The CDR3 consists of 16 residues.

This clonotype was seen many times. This rearrangement joins TRBV27 to TRBJ2-5, with TRBD1 matching over 8 bases. Germline V gene data show CDR1 as MNHEY and CDR2 as SMNVEV (reference sequence). The CDR3 loop spans 15 amino acids. Unmatched junction bases numbered 9, after V lost 5 bases and J lost 4 bases. CDR3 in amino acids: CASSPSTGARETQYF. CDR3 DNA: TGTGCCAGCAGTCCCTCGACAGGGGCTCGAGAGACCCAGTACTTC.

Ten or more counts support this clonotype. The chain links TRBV4-3 to TRBJ1-2; possibly TRBD1 for D (6 bases). This CDR3 region has 15 residues. The germline gives CDR1 LGHNA, CDR2 YSLEER. Trimming shortened V by 0 bases and J by 7 bases, and 15 bases separated the two germline ends. CDR3 in amino acids: CASSQDYSGASGYTF. The DNA for the CDR3 is TGCGCCAGCAGCCAAGATTATTCGGGGGCGAGTGGCTACACCTTC.

The chain is built from TRBV7-9 and TRBJ1-2; 8 bases are shared with TRBD1. Germline V gives CDR1 SEHNR, CDR2 FQNEAQ (reference sequence). V lost 0 bases, J lost 0 bases, and 6 bases stayed unmatched. The CDR3 extends over 17 amino acids. DNA of the CDR3: TGTGCCAGCAGCTTAGCAGGGGACAGGAGACCTAACTATGGCTACACCTTC. Its translation is CASSLAGDRRPNYGYTF.

This clonotype has ten or more counts. The gene calls are TRBV29-1 and TRBJ2-2; D possibly corresponds to TRBD2 (5 bases). The CDR3 length is 13 residues. The V end lost 5 bases, the J end lost 3 bases, and 10 bases lay between the germline ends. CDR1 and CDR2 from the germline V gene are SQVTM and ANQGSEA. The CDR3 protein is CSVTGTHTGELFF. CDR3 in DNA: TGCAGCGTTACGGGAACTCACACCGGGGAGCTGTTTTTT.

In regard to this clonotype: Mismatch with germline at one junction end may stem from a read error. The V call is TRBV7-8, the J call TRBJ1-1, with D perhaps matching TRBD1 (6 bases). The germline CDR1 and CDR2 sequences are SGHVS and FQNEAQ. This CDR3 is built from 12 residues. The CDR3 DNA is TGTGCCAACAGCTTAGGGGGATTTGAAGCTTTCTTT. Translating it yields CANSLGGFEAFF.

This clonotype was seen many times. The chain recombines TRBV28 with TRBJ2-7; 9 nucleotides line up with TRBD2. The CDR3 loop spans 14 amino acids. Unmatched junction bases numbered 10, after V lost 8 bases and J lost 5 bases. Germline V gene data show CDR1 as MDHEN and CDR2 as SYDVKM. The CDR3 coding sequence is TGTGCCAGCTATACCTTAGCGGGAGTGGACGAGCAGTACTTC. Protein sequence: CASYTLAGVDEQYF.

The V gene is TRBV9, the J gene TRBJ2-1; 7 positions agree with TRBD2. This CDR3 comprises 15 residues. After removal of 4 bases from V and 0 bases from J, the junction contained 4 bases not matched to a gene. Germline CDR1 SGDLS, CDR2 YYNGEE. The DNA of the CDR3 is TGTGCCAGCAGCCCCCGCGGGAGCTCCTACAATGAGCAGTTCTTC. This codes for CASSPRGSSYNEQFF.

In its sample, this clonotype was seen a few times. The chain carries TRBV4-3 and TRBJ2-1, with 10 bases lining up with TRBD1. This CDR3 has 16 amino acids. The germline V gene encodes CDR1 LGHNA and CDR2 YSLEER. V trimming: 5 bases; J trimming: 8 bases; junction bases outside the gene matches: 12. CDR3 DNA: TGCGCCAGCAGCTATCAGCCGGGACAGGGGAGGGATGAGCAGTTCTTC. This gives the protein CASSYQPGQGRDEQFF.

This CDR3 reads CASSPRGGAYEQYF. CDR3 nucleotides: TGTGCCAGCAGCCCGCGTGGTGGGGCCTACGAGCAGTACTTC. V gene TRBV9 combines with J gene TRBJ2-7; D uncertain. V was cut by 4 bases and J by 2 bases, with 13 bases left in between. Germline lookup yields CDR1 SGDLS and CDR2 YYNGEE. This CDR3 has 14 amino acids.

This clonotype was recorded many times. The rearrangement links TRBV5-1 to TRBJ1-1; possibly TRBD1 for D (5 bases). The CDR3 covers 14 residues. Trimming cost V 0 bases and J 3 bases, with 9 bases left between them. Germline V gene lookup returns CDR1 SGHRS and CDR2 YFSETQ. CDR3 sequence (DNA): TGCGCCAGCAGCTTGGCGCCGGGACACACTGAAGCTTTCTTT. Protein sequence: CASSLAPGHTEAFF.

This clonotype was recorded a few times. The rearrangement joins TRBV7-9 to TRBJ2-1; D is unresolved. The CDR3 loop spans 14 amino acids. From germline, CDR1 is SEHNR and CDR2 FQNEAQ (reference sequence). The V gene lost 6 bases and the J gene lost 1 base, with 10 bases spanning the gap. The CDR3 loop reads CASRPTGSYNEQFF. DNA for the CDR3: TGTGCCAGCAGGCCCACCGGGTCCTACAATGAGCAGTTCTTC.